What follows are 14 T cell receptor beta chains derived from one specimen sequenced in a study of blood T cells in healthy people across ages. Sample-barcoded 5' priming and a J-beta primer mix drove a second PCR of roughly 7 to 11 cycles. TCRdb fed the 5' RACE reads into MiXCR, producing one record per CDR3 protein. The table has about 1 million distinct CDR3 sequences, approximately 26% seen once; the top ten hold around 0.75%. These sequences were also reported in another study, on T cells of mothers and their children.

Sequencing input: blood. The receptors were gathered from a girl aged 2 to 10 in good health.

This sequence joins TRBV29-1 and TRBJ2-7; D may match TRBD1 or TRBD2 (5 bases each). V lost 3 bases to trimming and J lost 4 bases, with 16 bases between them. Germline V lookup: CDR1 SQVTM, CDR2 ANQGSEA. The CDR3 is 14 residues long. The CDR3 DNA reads as TGCAGCGTTGATGTGGGGGAAGGGGATTACGAGCAGTACTTC. Amino acids: CSVDVGEGDYEQYF.

Only a few counts were recorded for this clonotype. The chain uses TRBV12-3 or TRBV12-4 and TRBJ2-5; 7 bases agree with TRBD2. Trimming at V came to 1 base and at J to 0 bases, leaving 29 bases not matched to a gene. CDR3 size: 24 residues. The CDR3 nucleotides are TGTGCCAGCAGTTTAGAAGCGGGATACGATCTTAGTCATCAAGGAAACTCCCACCAAGAGACCCAGTACTTC. It yields the protein CASSLEAGYDLSHQGNSHQETQYF.

This chain links TRBV20-1 with TRBJ2-4; D not resolved. From germline, CDR1 is DFQATT and CDR2 SNEGSKA (reference sequence). The CDR3 spans 15 residues. Trimming took off 4 bases at V and 0 bases at J, with 13 bases between the two ends. The CDR3: CSATAWDLAKNIQYF. CDR3 nucleotide sequence: TGCAGTGCTACCGCCTGGGATCTAGCCAAAAACATTCAGTACTTC.

This clonotype has just one count. This chain links TRBV6-9 with TRBJ2-5; D is possibly TRBD1 (5 bases). The germline V gene has CDR1 MNHGY and CDR2 SVAAGI. This CDR3 contains 15 residues. V dropped 4 bases and J dropped 3 bases, with 15 bases sitting between them. The CDR3 DNA reads TGTGCCAGCAGTTTCCCCAGGGATACAAAAGAGACCCAGTACTTC. The encoded protein is CASSFPRDTKETQYF.

A few counts support this clonotype. The chain couples TRBV29-1 to TRBJ1-1; a weak D match, TRBD1 (5 bases). Per the germline V gene, CDR1 is SQVTM and CDR2 is ANQGSEA. The CDR3 runs 12 residues. Trimming left V 6 bases short and J 6 bases short, with 14 bases between. CDR3: CSVGGNWAEAFF. For the CDR3, the DNA is TGCAGCGTGGGGGGAAATTGGGCTGAAGCTTTCTTT.

The table lists this clonotype with a few counts. This chain joins TRBV7-2 and TRBJ2-4; D not resolved. V gave up 4 bases and J gave up 8 bases, with 9 bases separating them. CDR3 length: 12 amino acids. Germline CDR1 is SGHTA and CDR2 is FQGNSA. The chain's CDR3 is CASSYLYDIQYF. The CDR3, as DNA: TGTGCCAGCAGCTACCTGTACGACATTCAGTACTTC.

The chain has TRBV7-2 and TRBJ2-1; D perhaps matches TRBD2 (5 bases). There are 16 residues in the CDR3. The germline CDR1 and CDR2 sequences are SGHTA and FQGNSA. V was shortened by 4 bases and J by 5 bases, with 18 bases between the two germline ends. The DNA for the CDR3 is TGTGCCAGCAGCTCCCTATCTAGCAGCTGGGACAATGAGCAGTTCTTC. It codes for CASSSLSSSWDNEQFF.

This clonotype turned up a few times. One junction end disagrees with the germline gene, perhaps due to a read error. This rearrangement joins TRBV28 to TRBJ2-5; the D gene is possibly TRBD2 (6 bases). The CDR3 has 15 residues. Germline V gives CDR1 MDHEN, CDR2 SYDVKM. The CDR3: CASSSPPEGRETQHF. Here the CDR3 DNA reads TGTGCCAGCAGCTCTCCCCCGGAGGGCCGAGAGACCCAGCACTTC.

This clonotype was seen only once. The gene calls are TRBV6-5 and TRBJ1-2; TRBD1 agrees at 11 bases. Per the germline V gene, CDR1 is MNHEY and CDR2 is SVGAGI. The CDR3 contains 16 residues. The V gene end was trimmed by 4 bases and the J gene end by 1 base; junction bases not matched to a gene: 5. CDR3 bases: TGTGCCAGCAGTTTCGGACAGGGGGCGCTTAACTATGGCTACACCTTC. It encodes CASSFGQGALNYGYTF.

J is TRBJ2-4 and V is TRBV18, with 7 bases lining up with TRBD2. V trimming: 6 bases; J trimming: 2 bases; junction bases outside the gene matches: 7. This CDR3 is 15 amino acids long. Per the germline V gene, CDR1 is KGHSH and CDR2 is LQKENI. In DNA form, the CDR3 reads TGTGCCAGCTCGCCGGGAGGCGAGCCCAAAAACATTCAGTACTTC. It codes for CASSPGGEPKNIQYF.

This clonotype was seen a handful of times. V usage is TRBV7-3 and J usage is TRBJ1-6; the D is unclear. Germline assignment: CDR1 SGHTA and CDR2 FQGTGA. The CDR3 length is 13 residues. Trimming left V 1 base short and J 10 bases short, with 8 bases between. CDR3 DNA sequence: TGTGCCAGCAGCTTAAACGTGAACTCACCCCTCCACTTT. It codes for CASSLNVNSPLHF.

This sequence joins TRBV28 and TRBJ1-5; perhaps TRBD1 as D (6 bases). The ends were cut back, 3 bases at V and 8 bases at J, with 14 bases in the middle. This CDR3 has 14 amino acids. The germline V gene has CDR1 MDHEN and CDR2 SYDVKM. The CDR3 loop is CASSFMGGLEPQHF. The CDR3 DNA is TGTGCCAGCAGTTTTATGGGGGGCCTGGAGCCCCAGCATTTT.

Only a few counts were recorded for this clonotype. This chain connects TRBV20-1 to TRBJ2-5, with 10 bases identical to TRBD1. Unmatched junction bases numbered 15, after V lost 6 bases and J lost 11 bases. Germline CDR1 reads DFQATT; CDR2 reads SNEGSKA (reference sequence). The CDR3 runs to 14 residues. CDR3 in amino acids: CSALGGTGDWEQYF. DNA for the CDR3: TGCAGTGCACTCGGTGGGACAGGGGATTGGGAGCAGTACTTC.

This clonotype was counted only a few times. The rearrangement joins TRBV29-1 to TRBJ2-7; 7 bases line up with TRBD1. The CDR3 totals 14 residues. Unmatched junction bases numbered 12, after V lost 6 bases and J lost 4 bases. Germline loops: CDR1 SQVTM, CDR2 ANQGSEA. CDR3: CSVERRQGGYEQYF. In nucleotides, the CDR3 is TGCAGCGTCGAACGTAGACAGGGTGGATACGAGCAGTACTTC.